The T cell receptor beta chain described here comes from a study of T cells after yellow fever vaccination. Whole-study results and caveats: Subsequent booster samples again held most clones from primary vaccination (approximately 95% CD4, about 86% CD8).

Trimming stripped 5 bases from V and 0 bases from J, with 15 bases between. The V gene's germline CDR1 is MNHNS and CDR2 SASEGT. The CDR3 has 16 amino acids. For this clonotype: Its target is not known.

TCRdb reprocessed the 5' RACE reads with MiXCR, giving one entry per CDR3 protein. This table has about 510,000 distinct CDR3 sequences, around a fifth appearing once. The chain employs TRBV6-1 and TRBJ2-3; D not certain. Material: PBMCs, obtained more than 20 days after the first yellow fever vaccination. This clonotype was obtained from a man in his late teens or twenties who received the YFV17D yellow fever vaccine. CDR3 in amino acids: CASSLLPGSSTDTQYF. DNA for the CDR3: TGTGCCAGCAGTCTCCTTCCCGGGTCTAGCACAGATACGCAGTATTTT.